This T cell receptor (beta chain) was identified during a study of T-cell memory formation after mild COVID-19. At the level of the study: TCR clusters were mostly confined to one donor each.

TCRdb re-called the 5' RACE reads with MiXCR, one entry per CDR3 protein. Here the sample spans 300,000 to 400,000 distinct CDR3 sequences, about 13% being singletons. The CDR3 length is 16 residues. J was trimmed by 6 bases and V by 0 bases; bases with no gene match: 7. The germline V gene encodes CDR1 MNHEY and CDR2 SVGAGI. As concerns this clonotype: The antigen is unknown.

Regarding the study as a whole: Among clones contracting day 15 to 85, CD4/CD8 was balanced, whereas later expanders leaned CD4+.

The V call is TRBV6-5, the J call TRBJ2-2; 7 positions match TRBD2. The specimen sequenced was PBMCs or a T cell subset sorted from them (not recorded which). The origin of this receptor is a man between 18 and 35 years old who had mild COVID-19 (a few samples of this study predate the infection). Cell type and time point are not known. The CDR3 region is CASSYSETSLAGELFF. CDR3 nucleotides: TGTGCCAGCAGTTACTCCGAGACTAGCCTTGCCGGGGAGCTGTTTTTT.